This passage covers 27 T cell receptor beta chains from one sample sequenced in a study of T cells in Graves' hyperthyroidism and ophthalmopathy. There were TCR beta CDR3 regions amplified from RNA transcripts. The study used the HTBI primer set for a first-round RT-PCR of the TCR CDR3. TCRdb analysed the multiplex PCR reads with MiXCR anew, one entry per CDR3 protein. Here the sample spans about 640,000 distinct CDR3 sequences, under 25% being singletons. Specimen: blood. These receptors were collected from a man younger than 40 with Graves' ophthalmopathy.

The chain links TRBV20-1 to TRBJ2-5; 11 bases match TRBD2. J was trimmed by 3 bases and V by 5 bases; bases with no gene match: 8. The CDR3 runs to 15 residues. Germline-derived CDR1 and CDR2 are DFQATT and SNEGSKA (reference sequence). The CDR3 nucleotides read TGCAGTGCTCCTACCTCACTAGCGGGAGAAGAGACCCAGTACTTC. Protein sequence: CSAPTSLAGEETQYF.

This clonotype was detected a few times. The chain links TRBV5-6 to TRBJ2-1, with D perhaps TRBD2 (7 bases). V shed 4 bases and J shed 2 bases, with 10 bases lying between them. CDR1 SGHDT and CDR2 YYEEEE come from the germline V gene. The CDR3 sequence is 14 residues long. CDR3: CASSGGAAYNEQFF. CDR3 nucleotides: TGTGCCAGCAGCGGGGGGGCAGCCTACAATGAGCAGTTCTTC. Looking up the rest from reference TRBV5-6 and TRBJ2-1 gives the full variable domain: DAGVTQSPTHLIKTRGQQVTLRCSPKSGHDTVSWYQQALGQGPQFIFQYYEEEERQRGNFPDRFSGHQFPNYSSELNVNALLLGDSALYLCASSGGAAYNEQFFGPGTRLTVL.

This clonotype has more than one count but fewer than ten. The CDR3 loop reads CASSFFYNQPQHF. CDR3 coding DNA: TGTGCCAGCAGTTTTTTCTACAATCAGCCCCAGCATTTT. The J gene is TRBJ1-5, the V gene TRBV12-3 or TRBV12-4, with unresolved D. V dropped 3 bases and J dropped 3 bases, with 6 bases sitting between them. The CDR3 has 13 residues.

This clonotype showed up many times. The chain carries TRBV6-1 and TRBJ1-5, with 7 bases matching TRBD1. The trim removed 10 bases at V and 4 bases at J, leaving 7 bases unmatched. This CDR3 spans 13 amino acids. The germline gives CDR1 MNHNS, CDR2 SASEGT. The CDR3 sequence: CAINRGENQPQHF. The CDR3 DNA reads TGTGCCATCAACAGGGGCGAAAATCAGCCCCAGCATTTT.

Worth noting for this clonotype: The junction departs from the called germline gene at one end, perhaps through a read error. This chain joins TRBV28 and TRBJ2-5; TRBD1 aligns across 7 bases. CDR3 size: 14 residues. The germline V gene encodes CDR1 MDHEN and CDR2 SYDVKM. CDR3 sequence: CASSFGTVQETQHF. CDR3 DNA: TGTGCCAGCAGTTTCGGGACAGTTCAAGAGACCCAGCACTTC.

The chain carries TRBV5-1 and TRBJ2-7; TRBD2 matches at 8 bases. Per germline, CDR1 SGHRS and CDR2 YFSETQ. J gave up 2 bases and V 0 bases, and 10 bases lay outside the gene matches. The CDR3 runs 17 residues. This chain's CDR3 is CASSLVSSGFIAYEQYF. CDR3 coding DNA: TGCGCCAGCAGCTTGGTTTCTAGCGGGTTCATAGCCTACGAGCAGTACTTC.

The V and J genes are TRBV11-2 and TRBJ2-6; 10 nucleotides align to TRBD1. This CDR3 contains 15 residues. Germline V gene lookup returns CDR1 SGHAT and CDR2 FQNNGV. J gave up 9 bases and V 9 bases, and 11 bases lay outside the gene matches. CDR3 in amino acids: CASSIRTGGGNVLTF. The CDR3 DNA sequence: TGTGCCAGTAGTATACGGACAGGGGGAGGCAACGTCCTGACTTTC.

In this sample, this clonotype turned up many times. The rearrangement links TRBV20-1 to TRBJ1-6, with 7 bases fitting TRBD1. V lost 3 bases to trimming and J lost 0 bases; unmatched junction nucleotides: 5. The CDR3 runs 16 residues. CDR1 is DFQATT and CDR2 is SNEGSKA in the germline V gene (reference sequence). The CDR3 DNA follows: TGCAGTGCTAGTCCGGGACAGCCCTCCTATAATTCACCCCTCCACTTT. The encoded protein is CSASPGQPSYNSPLHF.

This clonotype was seen a few times. This chain uses TRBV7-8 with TRBJ2-7; D possibly corresponds to TRBD1 (5 bases). CDR1 and CDR2 from the germline V gene are SGHVS and FQNEAQ. V lost 5 bases and J 3 bases, leaving 17 bases between the germline ends. This CDR3 spans 15 amino acids. In DNA form, the CDR3 reads TGTGCCAGCAGCCGTTTAAGGACACTTAACTACGAGCAGTACTTC. It translates to CASSRLRTLNYEQYF.

The chain joins TRBV28 to TRBJ2-7, with 8 bases fitting TRBD1. The CDR3 length is 15 residues. The germline gives CDR1 MDHEN, CDR2 SYDVKM. V lost 6 bases and J lost 2; bases outside the gene matches: 9. DNA of the CDR3: TGTGCCAGCAGACCCGGGACAGGTGATACCTACGAGCAGTACTTC. It yields the protein CASRPGTGDTYEQYF.

The rearrangement links TRBV30 to TRBJ1-4; 9 bases are a match to TRBD1. Germline V gene lookup returns CDR1 GTSNPN and CDR2 SVGIG (reference sequence). V shed 5 bases, J shed 5 bases, and the junction held 6 bases outside the gene matches. The CDR3 length is 14 residues. The CDR3 sequence is CAWGTGTGNEKLFF. The DNA for the CDR3 is TGTGCCTGGGGAACCGGGACAGGGAATGAAAAACTGTTTTTT.

This clonotype was seen only a few times. The CDR3 sequence is CASSQDLAGGEYNEQFF. In DNA, the CDR3 is TGTGCCAGCAGCCAAGATCTTGCAGGGGGCGAATACAATGAGCAGTTCTTC. V and J are TRBV11-2 and TRBJ2-1; TRBD1 matches at 8 bases. The CDR3 is 17 amino acids. V shed 5 bases, J shed 4 bases, and the junction held 13 bases outside the gene matches. CDR1 and CDR2 (germline): SGHAT, FQNNGV.

In this sample, this clonotype turned up a few times. The V call is TRBV6-2 or TRBV6-3, the J call TRBJ2-7; weak D call: TRBD2 (6 bases). CDR1 MNHEY and CDR2 SVGEGT come from the germline V gene. V was clipped by 2 bases and J by 1 base, with 12 bases between them. This CDR3 has 15 residues. The CDR3 coding sequence is TGTGCCAGCAGTTACGGCCAGCGGGTATCCTACGAGCAGTACTTC. It translates to CASSYGQRVSYEQYF.

The table lists this clonotype with a few counts. An end of the junction differs from the germline gene, which may be a read error. The chain is built from TRBV20-1 and TRBJ1-5; D is ambiguous. CDR1 and CDR2 (germline): DFQATT, SNEGSKA (reference sequence). The CDR3 runs to 13 residues. As DNA, the CDR3 is TGCAGTGCAAGAGGTCGGGACAATCAGCCCCAGCATTTT. As protein: CSARGRDNQPQHF.

The gene calls are TRBV28 and TRBJ1-4; no clear D gene. V was shortened by 6 bases and J by 4 bases, with 12 bases between the two germline ends. CDR1 and CDR2 from the germline V gene are MDHEN and SYDVKM. CDR3 length: 14 amino acids. CDR3 sequence reads: CASRSFLLNEKLFF. The CDR3 nucleotides read TGTGCCAGCAGGAGCTTCCTACTTAATGAAAAACTGTTTTTT.

The chain employs TRBV5-8 and TRBJ1-5; D may be TRBD1 (6 bases). Germline CDR1 is SGHTS and CDR2 is YDEGEE. V was cut by 0 bases and J by 3 bases, with 10 bases left in between. This CDR3 spans 15 amino acids. The CDR3 reads CASSLGGALNQPQHF. The CDR3, as DNA: TGTGCCAGCAGCTTGGGGGGGGCCCTCAATCAGCCCCAGCATTTT.

This clonotype showed up just a few times. The chain joins TRBV7-8 to TRBJ2-3, with TRBD2 matching over 10 bases. V lost 5 bases, J lost 3 bases, and 8 bases stayed unmatched. The CDR3 is 16 residues long. Germline loops: CDR1 SGHVS, CDR2 FQNEAQ. The CDR3 bases are TGTGCCAGCAGCCCCCTAGCGGGAGAATTGACAGATACGCAGTATTTT. This encodes CASSPLAGELTDTQYF.

This clonotype was seen ten or more times. The V gene is TRBV28, the J gene TRBJ2-1; TRBD2 aligns across 14 bases. The V segment lost 5 bases and the J segment 8 bases; nucleotides outside the gene matches: 11. This CDR3 contains 17 residues. Germline CDR1 and CDR2: MDHEN and SYDVKM. CDR3 sequence: CASSLNQGLAGVYEQFF. CDR3 coding DNA: TGTGCCAGCAGTCTAAATCAGGGACTAGCGGGAGTATATGAGCAGTTCTTC.

This chain uses TRBV6-5 with TRBJ1-1; weak D call: TRBD1 (6 bases). The CDR3 totals 13 residues. From germline, CDR1 is MNHEY and CDR2 SVGAGI. Trimming removed 2 bases at V and 4 bases at J, with 8 bases between. The CDR3: CASSYTGATEAFF. The CDR3 coding sequence is TGTGCCAGCAGTTACACGGGGGCCACTGAAGCTTTCTTT.

This clonotype was seen a handful of times. The genes are TRBV18 and TRBJ1-1; D gene ambiguous. The CDR3 extends over 13 amino acids. Germline V CDR1 and CDR2: KGHSH, LQKENI. With 3 bases removed from V and 1 base from J, the gap between germline ends came to 6 bases. The CDR3 loop is CASSPKENTEAFF. CDR3 nucleotides: TGTGCCAGCTCACCGAAGGAGAACACTGAAGCTTTCTTT.

This clonotype came up many times. This chain connects TRBV2 to TRBJ2-5, with 7 bases aligning to TRBD1. Germline CDR1 and CDR2: SNHLY and FYNNEI. The CDR3 runs to 13 residues. V lost 6 bases, J lost 9 bases, and 10 bases stayed unmatched. The CDR3 sequence: CASSQTGTLSQYF. CDR3 nucleotide sequence: TGTGCCAGCAGCCAGACAGGGACACTTTCCCAGTACTTC.

V and J are TRBV20-1 and TRBJ2-5, with 9 bases fitting TRBD2. Germline CDR1 reads DFQATT; CDR2 reads SNEGSKA (reference sequence). With 8 bases clipped from V and 3 bases from J, the junction kept 10 bases outside the gene matches. The CDR3 sequence is 14 residues long. The CDR3 loop is CSIAGEPPKETQYF. In DNA form, the CDR3 reads TGCAGTATAGCGGGAGAACCTCCGAAAGAGACCCAGTACTTC.

The chain uses TRBV6-2 or TRBV6-3 and TRBJ2-1; 7 bases fit TRBD2. CDR1 and CDR2 (germline): MNHEY, SVGEGT. CDR3 length equals 14 residues. V was pared by 4 bases and J by 7 bases, with 7 bases of the junction left unmatched. The CDR3 here is CASSFSGTKNEQFF. The CDR3 nucleotides are TGTGCCAGCAGTTTTTCCGGGACTAAAAATGAGCAGTTCTTC.

This clonotype was found a few times. V is TRBV7-9 and J is TRBJ2-7, with 7 bases that match TRBD2. Germline V CDR1 and CDR2: SEHNR, FQNEAQ (reference sequence). The CDR3 has 14 residues. Losses at the gene ends were 4 bases for V and 4 bases for J; bases not matched to a gene: 7. The CDR3 is CASSSPGLLYEQYF. As DNA, the CDR3 is TGTGCCAGCAGCTCACCGGGACTACTTTACGAGCAGTACTTC.

The chain has TRBV10-3 and TRBJ2-4; 12 bases agree with TRBD2. Trimming took 2 bases from V and 2 from J; bases not matched to a gene: 19. This CDR3 contains 22 residues. Germline CDR1 ENHRY, CDR2 SYGVKD. In DNA, the CDR3 is TGTGCCATCAGTGAGCGGAACCTCCGGCTAGCGGGAGGGAGTTTTACCAAAAACATTCAGTACTTC. Translation: CAISERNLRLAGGSFTKNIQYF.

There are many counts of this clonotype. The chain is built from TRBV30 and TRBJ2-3; 8 bases are a match to TRBD1. This CDR3 contains 15 residues. The germline V gene encodes CDR1 GTSNPN and CDR2 SVGIG (reference sequence). Unmatched junction bases numbered 7, after V lost 0 bases and J lost 5 bases. The CDR3 DNA sequence: TGTGCCTGGAGTGTAGACCAGGGGGCGAGAGATACGCAGTATTTT. Its translation is CAWSVDQGARDTQYF.

This rearrangement joins TRBV12-3 or TRBV12-4 to TRBJ2-6, with D perhaps matching TRBD2 (5 bases). The CDR3 extends over 16 amino acids. The V end lost 3 bases, the J end lost 0 bases, and 9 bases lay between the germline ends. The CDR3, as DNA: TGTGCCAGCAGTTTGTCGGGAACCTCTGGGGCCAACGTCCTGACTTTC. It encodes CASSLSGTSGANVLTF.